The sequence of this T cell receptor beta chain was determined in a study of CD8 T cells in ankylosing spondylitis. Quantitative barcoded 5'-RACE was used to prepare TCR beta libraries. TCRdb passed the 5' RACE reads through MiXCR, listing each CDR3 protein once. The sample contains some 240,000 distinct CDR3 sequences, about 7% of which appear only once. The CDR3 is 14 residues long. Unmatched junction bases numbered 1, after V lost 5 bases and J lost 1 base. CDR1 is SGDLS and CDR2 is YYNGEE in the germline V gene. This clonotype was counted at least ten times. Its antigen remains unidentified. Study-wide findings and caveats: In reactive arthritis synovial fluid and blood, some motif variants had been reported before. Disease-linked clones, CD8+, were relatively rare in peripheral blood. A TCR beta motif of 7 to 9 highly homologous variants seemed to mark ankylosing spondylitis blood.

The gene calls are TRBV9 and TRBJ2-1; 9 nucleotides line up with TRBD1. Material: blood, either unsorted or a sorted T cell fraction (not recorded which). The sequence came from a male donor with ankylosing spondylitis. For the CDR3, the DNA is TGTGCCAGCAGTGGGACAGGGTCCTACAATGAGCAGTTCTTC. It specifies CASSGTGSYNEQFF.